These 31 T cell receptor beta chains were sequenced from one sample in a study of blood T cells in healthy people across ages. For the second PCR, which ran for roughly 6 to 11 cycles, a sample-barcoded 5' primer and a J-beta primer mix were used. TCRdb called the 5' RACE reads again in MiXCR, with one record for every CDR3 protein. The data hold fewer than 800,000 distinct CDR3 sequences, with roughly 50% observed a single time. The sequenced material came from blood. These TCRs come from a woman aged 55-69 years in good health.

The rearrangement links TRBV20-1 to TRBJ2-7, with no clear D. V dropped 3 bases and J dropped 0 bases, with 15 bases sitting between them. CDR1 is DFQATT and CDR2 is SNEGSKA in the germline V gene (reference sequence). This CDR3 contains 15 residues. CDR3 residues: CSASPLAASSYEQYF. The CDR3 nucleotides are TGCAGTGCTAGTCCCCTCGCGGCTAGCTCCTACGAGCAGTACTTC.

The chain combines TRBV24-1 with TRBJ2-1; TRBD1 aligns across 8 bases. CDR1 and CDR2 (germline): KGHDR, SFDVKD. The junction had 8 bases not matched to a gene; V was cut back by 5 bases and J by 3 bases. This CDR3 has 16 amino acids. The CDR3: CATSAPTGAHYNEQFF. The DNA of the CDR3 is TGTGCCACCAGTGCCCCGACAGGGGCCCACTACAATGAGCAGTTCTTC.

This clonotype occurred a few times. The chain links TRBV10-3 to TRBJ2-7, with 10 bases matching TRBD1. V dropped 2 bases and J dropped 3; count of bases not matched to a gene: 7. This CDR3 spans 16 amino acids. The germline CDR1 and CDR2 sequences are ENHRY and SYGVKD. CDR3 sequence: CAISERDRGGNYEQYF. CDR3 nucleotide sequence: TGTGCCATCAGTGAGAGGGACAGGGGAGGGAACTACGAGCAGTACTTC.

This sequence joins TRBV28 and TRBJ2-5; D unclear. CDR1 is MDHEN and CDR2 is SYDVKM in the germline V gene. V dropped 6 bases and J dropped 5 bases, with 13 bases sitting between them. The CDR3 runs to 13 residues. The CDR3 nucleotides are TGTGCCAGCAGCCCTTTTTTTGCTGAGACCCAGTACTTC. It yields the protein CASSPFFAETQYF.

This clonotype was observed a single time. This chain uses TRBV7-8 with TRBJ1-5; 9 nucleotides agree with TRBD1. Per the germline V gene, CDR1 is SGHVS and CDR2 is FQNEAQ. J gave up 13 bases and V 5 bases, and 3 bases lay outside the gene matches. CDR3 length: 11 amino acids. The CDR3 here is CASSQGTGQHF. CDR3 nucleotide sequence: TGTGCCAGCAGCCAGGGGACAGGGCAGCATTTT.

The genes are TRBV7-2 and TRBJ2-3; TRBD2 is a possible D gene (5 bases). From germline, CDR1 is SGHTA and CDR2 FQGNSA. The CDR3 sequence is 12 residues long. Deletions cut 1 base from V and 14 bases from J, with 13 bases between. The CDR3 nucleotides read TGTGCCAGCAGCTTAGATAGTAGCGTACCGTATTTT. Its translation: CASSLDSSVPYF.

A note on this clonotype: An end of the junction differs from the germline gene, which may be a read error. The gene calls are TRBV28 and TRBJ1-2; no clear D gene. The V gene's germline CDR1 is MDHEN and CDR2 SYDVKM. The CDR3 is 16 amino acids. Here the CDR3 reads CASSRLGGPSNHGYTF. The CDR3 DNA sequence: TGTGCCAGCAGCCGGTTAGGAGGCCCCTCTAACCATGGCTACACCTTC.

This clonotype was seen a handful of times. The chain employs TRBV10-3 and TRBJ2-7, with D possibly TRBD2 on 5 matching bases. The J call may be wrong; the DNA end is better matched by TRBJ2-5. CDR3 length: 13 residues. Germline CDR1 is ENHRY and CDR2 is SYGVKD. The CDR3 region has the DNA TGTGCCATCAGGGAAACTAGACTGGAGACCCAGTACTTC. As protein: CAIRETRLETQYF.

This clonotype was observed a few times. The chain joins TRBV7-2 to TRBJ2-1; D gene unclear. Between the trimmed V and J ends, which lost 5 bases and 11 bases, there was a span of 22 bases. Germline CDR1 is SGHTA and CDR2 is FQGNSA. CDR3 length equals 15 residues. CDR3 nucleotide sequence: TGTGCCAGCAGCCCCCACCTGTTGTCCTACGGCCAGCAGTTCTTC. As protein: CASSPHLLSYGQQFF.

This sequence joins TRBV29-1 and TRBJ1-4; no reliable D call. Trimming cost V 5 bases and J 5 bases, with 6 bases left between them. The CDR3 extends over 11 amino acids. Germline CDR1 is SQVTM and CDR2 is ANQGSEA. The CDR3 DNA reads TGCAGCGTTACCCAGAATGAAAAACTGTTTTTT. Its protein is CSVTQNEKLFF.

This clonotype was counted only a few times. The genes are TRBV28 and TRBJ1-2; D gene unclear. V lost 5 bases and J lost 8, with 12 bases in between. CDR1 MDHEN and CDR2 SYDVKM come from the germline V gene. There are 12 residues in the CDR3. The CDR3 DNA sequence: TGTGCCAGCAGTGGGAGGGTTGGAGGCTACACCTTC. This sequence encodes CASSGRVGGYTF.

The V call is TRBV5-1, the J call TRBJ1-1; D perhaps matches TRBD1 (5 bases). Germline assignment: CDR1 SGHRS and CDR2 YFSETQ. Trimming shortened V by 6 bases and J by 3 bases, and 9 bases separated the two germline ends. This CDR3 is 12 amino acids long. The CDR3 sequence: CASKIGDTEAFF. In nucleotides, the CDR3 is TGCGCCAGCAAGATAGGGGACACTGAAGCTTTCTTT.

This clonotype was observed a few times. V and J are TRBV11-2 and TRBJ2-7, with 13 positions matching TRBD2. Germline V CDR1 and CDR2: SGHAT, FQNNGV. J was trimmed by 4 bases and V by 3 bases; bases with no gene match: 12. The CDR3 is made up of 18 amino acids. CDR3 protein: CASSLRGTSGMEAYEQYF. Written as DNA, the CDR3 is TGTGCCAGCAGCTTGAGGGGGACTAGCGGGATGGAGGCGTACGAGCAGTACTTC.

The sample holds a few counts of this clonotype. V and J are TRBV2 and TRBJ2-1; possible D gene TRBD1, 6 bases. CDR1 and CDR2 (germline): SNHLY, FYNNEI. The CDR3 sequence is 12 residues long. Trimming cost V 6 bases and J 6 bases, with 9 bases left between them. The chain's CDR3 is CASRNRVNEQFF. CDR3 DNA: TGTGCCAGCAGGAACAGGGTCAATGAGCAGTTCTTC. The variable domain in full, with the rest retrieved from reference TRBV2 and TRBJ2-1, is EPEVTQTPSHQVTQMGQEVILRCVPISNHLYFYWYRQILGQKVEFLVSFYNNEISEKSEIFDDQFSVERPDGSNFTLKIRSTKLEDSAMYFCASRNRVNEQFFGPGTRLTVL.

This clonotype was seen only a few times. This sequence joins TRBV10-3 and TRBJ2-1; TRBD2 matches 13 bases. The CDR3 consists of 16 residues. V was pared by 3 bases and J by 2 bases, with 1 base of the junction left unmatched. The germline V gene encodes CDR1 ENHRY and CDR2 SYGVKD. CDR3: CAISDGTSGTYNEQFF. The CDR3 DNA sequence: TGTGCCATCAGTGATGGGACTAGCGGGACCTACAATGAGCAGTTCTTC.

The J gene is TRBJ1-1, the V gene TRBV4-3; 9 nucleotides align to TRBD1. Per germline, CDR1 LGHNA and CDR2 YSLEER. There are 14 residues in the CDR3. V lost 3 bases to trimming and J lost 7 bases; unmatched junction nucleotides: 6. The CDR3 nucleotides are TGCGCCAGCAGCCATGCCGGGACAGGGAGTGAAGCTTTCTTT. This gives the protein CASSHAGTGSEAFF.

This rearrangement joins TRBV20-1 to TRBJ2-5, with a tentative D call TRBD1 (5 bases). The CDR3 extends over 14 amino acids. Germline-derived CDR1 and CDR2 are DFQATT and SNEGSKA (reference sequence). Trimming cost V 5 bases and J 2 bases, with 15 bases left between them. The CDR3 loop is CSAPGRTPQETQYF. Here the CDR3 DNA reads TGCAGTGCTCCCGGTCGGACACCACAAGAGACCCAGTACTTC.

In this sample, this clonotype turned up a few times. The chain links TRBV28 to TRBJ2-3; possible D gene TRBD2, 7 bases. The CDR3 consists of 13 residues. Germline values: CDR1 MDHEN, CDR2 SYDVKM. Trimming cost V 6 bases and J 9 bases, with 16 bases left between them. The CDR3 region has the DNA TGTGCCAGCAGCCAGGGAGGGGGAGGCACGCAGTATTTT. The encoded protein is CASSQGGGGTQYF.

This clonotype has a count of ten or more. The V and J genes are TRBV7-6 and TRBJ1-2; 11 nucleotides align to TRBD1. The J segment lost 7 bases and the V segment lost 1 base, leaving 5 bases of the junction unmatched. The CDR3 contains 15 residues. Germline V gives CDR1 SGHVS, CDR2 FNYEAQ. The CDR3 DNA reads TGTGCCAGCAGCTTAGGGACAGGGGGCAAAGTTGGCTACACCTTC. Translated: CASSLGTGGKVGYTF.

This clonotype was seen ten or more times. The chain joins TRBV4-3 to TRBJ2-7; 7 nucleotides match TRBD1. In germline, CDR1 is LGHNA, CDR2 YSLEER. Unmatched junction bases numbered 13, after V lost 0 bases and J lost 2 bases. This CDR3 has 18 amino acids. Written as DNA, the CDR3 is TGCGCCAGCAGCCAAGATCTCTTAGGGTTGGGACAGACCTACGAGCAGTACTTC. This gives the protein CASSQDLLGLGQTYEQYF.

The chain employs TRBV25-1 and TRBJ1-6; 8 bases match TRBD1. The V segment lost 6 bases and the J segment 6 bases; nucleotides outside the gene matches: 4. Germline lookup yields CDR1 MGHDK and CDR2 SYGVNS. The CDR3 runs to 14 residues. CDR3 in DNA: TGTGCCAGCAGGGGCGACAGGGGTAATTCACCCCTCCACTTT. This translates into CASRGDRGNSPLHF. Supplemented by reference TRBV25-1 and TRBJ1-6, the full variable domain reads EADIYQTPRYLVIGTGKKITLECSQTMGHDKMYWYQQDPGMELHLIHYSYGVNSTEKGDLSSESTVSRIRTEHFPLTLESARPSHTSQYLCASRGDRGNSPLHFGNGTRLTVT.

This clonotype was found a few times. The chain links TRBV11-3 to TRBJ2-7; D is undetermined. This CDR3 contains 16 residues. The germline V gene has CDR1 SGHNT and CDR2 YENEEA. The ends were cut back, 1 base at V and 3 bases at J, with 16 bases in the middle. The CDR3 DNA sequence: TGTGCCAGCAGCTTAGCCCCGACAATTATAGGCTACGAGCAGTACTTC. Encoded protein: CASSLAPTIIGYEQYF.

This clonotype was seen a few times. The chain carries TRBV20-1 and TRBJ2-7; 7 positions match TRBD1. In germline, CDR1 is DFQATT, CDR2 SNEGSKA (reference sequence). This CDR3 comprises 15 residues. Germline trimming cut 1 base from V and 0 bases from J; bases unmatched to any gene: 6. The CDR3 here is CSARAWTGISYEQYF. CDR3 in DNA: TGCAGTGCTAGAGCCTGGACAGGCATCTCCTACGAGCAGTACTTC.

This clonotype was seen only once. The chain uses TRBV5-6 and TRBJ2-7, with a tentative D call TRBD1 (6 bases). CDR1 and CDR2 from the germline V gene are SGHDT and YYEEEE. Trimming cost V 0 bases and J 2 bases, with 12 bases left between them. This CDR3 is 15 amino acids long. The CDR3 reads CASSLEQGGAYEQYF. The CDR3 DNA is TGTGCCAGCAGCTTGGAACAGGGTGGTGCCTACGAGCAGTACTTC.

Points on this clonotype: At one of its ends the junction is not consistent with the germline gene, which may arise from a read error. The V gene is TRBV28, the J gene TRBJ2-3; 9 bases line up with TRBD2. The CDR3 is 15 residues long. The germline CDR1 and CDR2 sequences are MDHEN and SYDVKM. The CDR3 DNA reads TGTGCCAGCAGTTTTGCGGGGACTAGCACTGATACGCAGTATTTT. Translation gives CASSFAGTSTDTQYF.

The chain combines TRBV20-1 with TRBJ1-1; 8 bases map to TRBD1. This CDR3 comprises 13 residues. Germline V gene data show CDR1 as DFQATT and CDR2 as SNEGSKA (reference sequence). CDR3 DNA: TGCAGGGGTTCAGGGGGCAGTATCGCTGAAGCTTTCTTT. This sequence encodes CRGSGGSIAEAFF.

The table lists this clonotype with a few counts. V is TRBV5-6 and J is TRBJ1-2; the match to TRBD1 covers 9 bases. With 4 bases clipped from V and 8 bases from J, the junction kept 12 bases outside the gene matches. The CDR3 runs to 15 residues. Germline loops: CDR1 SGHDT, CDR2 YYEEEE. The CDR3 spells CASSNQPGTGFGYTF. CDR3 DNA: TGTGCCAGCAGCAACCAACCCGGGACAGGGTTCGGCTACACCTTC.

The rearrangement links TRBV27 to TRBJ2-7; 14 nucleotides align to TRBD2. Germline assignment: CDR1 MNHEY and CDR2 SMNVEV (reference sequence). The V and J ends lost 4 bases and 9 bases, in that order; junction bases with no gene match: 2. The CDR3 is 13 amino acids. The CDR3 nucleotides read TGTGCCAGCAGTTCAGGGACTAGCGGGAGGCAGTACTTC. This translates into CASSSGTSGRQYF.

Only a few counts were recorded for this clonotype. A much larger clone sits a single nucleotide away, making a read error possible. V and J are TRBV7-2 and TRBJ2-3; D remains unclear. The V gene lost 6 bases and the J gene lost 8 bases, with 15 bases spanning the gap. Germline loops: CDR1 SGHTA, CDR2 FQGNSA. The CDR3 sequence is 13 residues long. CDR3 nucleotides: TGTGCCAGCAGTGCCCGGTGGTCGGGTACGCAGTATTTT. It translates to CASSARWSGTQYF.

The chain couples TRBV10-3 to TRBJ2-4, with 8 bases aligning to TRBD2. V was clipped by 6 bases and J by 2 bases; unmatched bases: 12. This CDR3 contains 17 residues. Per germline, CDR1 ENHRY and CDR2 SYGVKD. The CDR3 protein is CAISPGLGSDTKNIQYF. CDR3 nucleotide sequence: TGTGCCATCAGCCCGGGACTAGGGTCCGATACCAAAAACATTCAGTACTTC.

This sequence joins TRBV21-1 and TRBJ1-5; the table's D call, TRBD1, has no DNA check behind it. TRBV21-1 is annotated as a pseudogene. The CDR3 is 12 residues long. The CDR3 loop is CASGTELQPQHF. CDR3 coding DNA: TGTGCCAGCGGGACAGAGCTACAGCCCCAGCATTTT.